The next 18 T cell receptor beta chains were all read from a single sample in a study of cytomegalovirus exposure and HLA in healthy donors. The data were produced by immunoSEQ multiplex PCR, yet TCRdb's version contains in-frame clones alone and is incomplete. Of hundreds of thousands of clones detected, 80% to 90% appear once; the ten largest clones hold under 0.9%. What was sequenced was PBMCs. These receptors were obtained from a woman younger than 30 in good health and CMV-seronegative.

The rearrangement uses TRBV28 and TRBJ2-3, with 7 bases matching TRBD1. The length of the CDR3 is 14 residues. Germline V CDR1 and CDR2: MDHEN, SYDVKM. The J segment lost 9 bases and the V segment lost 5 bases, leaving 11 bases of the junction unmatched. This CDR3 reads CASSDREESWTQYF. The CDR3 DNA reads TGTGCCAGCAGTGACAGGGAAGAATCGTGGACGCAGTATTTT.

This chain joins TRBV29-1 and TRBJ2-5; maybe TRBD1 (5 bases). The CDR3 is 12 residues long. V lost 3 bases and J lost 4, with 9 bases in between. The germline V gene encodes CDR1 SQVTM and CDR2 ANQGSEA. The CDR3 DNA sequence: TGCAGCGTTGATTCAGGGCGAGAGACCCAGTACTTC. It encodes CSVDSGRETQYF.

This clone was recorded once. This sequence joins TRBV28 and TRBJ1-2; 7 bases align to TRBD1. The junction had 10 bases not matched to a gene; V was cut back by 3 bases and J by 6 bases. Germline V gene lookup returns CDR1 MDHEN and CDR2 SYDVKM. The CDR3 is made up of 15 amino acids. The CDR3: CASSFLVGTANGYTF. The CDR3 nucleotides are TGTGCCAGCAGTTTTTTGGTGGGGACAGCGAATGGCTACACCTTC.

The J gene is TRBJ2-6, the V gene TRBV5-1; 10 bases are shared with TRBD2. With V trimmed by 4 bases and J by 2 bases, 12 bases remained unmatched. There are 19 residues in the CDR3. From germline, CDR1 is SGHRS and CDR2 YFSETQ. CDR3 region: CASSLRGGLAGAGANVLTF. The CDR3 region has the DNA TGCGCCAGCAGCCTGAGGGGTGGGCTAGCGGGAGCTGGGGCCAACGTCCTGACTTTC. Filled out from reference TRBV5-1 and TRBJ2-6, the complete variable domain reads KAGVTQTPRYLIKTRGQQVTLSCSPISGHRSVSWYQQTPGQGLQFLFEYFSETQRNKGNFPGRFSGRQFSNSRSEMNVSTLELGDSALYLCASSLRGGLAGAGANVLTFGAGSRLTVL.

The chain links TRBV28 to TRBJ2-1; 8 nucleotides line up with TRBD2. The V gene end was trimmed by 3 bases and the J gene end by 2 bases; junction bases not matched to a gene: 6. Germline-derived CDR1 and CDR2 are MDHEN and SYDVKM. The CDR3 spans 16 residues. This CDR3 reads CASSFFTSGAYNEQFF. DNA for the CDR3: TGTGCCAGCAGTTTTTTTACTAGCGGTGCCTACAATGAGCAGTTCTTC.

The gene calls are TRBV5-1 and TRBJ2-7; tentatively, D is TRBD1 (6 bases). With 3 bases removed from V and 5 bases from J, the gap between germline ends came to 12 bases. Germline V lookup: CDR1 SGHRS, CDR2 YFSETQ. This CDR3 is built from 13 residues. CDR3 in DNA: TGCGCCAGCAGCTCCCCGGACAGCCACGAGCAGTACTTC. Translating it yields CASSSPDSHEQYF.

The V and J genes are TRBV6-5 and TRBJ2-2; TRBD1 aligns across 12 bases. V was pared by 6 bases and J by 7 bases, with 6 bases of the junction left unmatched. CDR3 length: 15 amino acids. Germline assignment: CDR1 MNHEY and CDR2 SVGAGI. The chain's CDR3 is CASSPGTGGNGELFF. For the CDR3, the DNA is TGTGCCAGCAGCCCCGGGACAGGGGGCAACGGGGAGCTGTTTTTT.

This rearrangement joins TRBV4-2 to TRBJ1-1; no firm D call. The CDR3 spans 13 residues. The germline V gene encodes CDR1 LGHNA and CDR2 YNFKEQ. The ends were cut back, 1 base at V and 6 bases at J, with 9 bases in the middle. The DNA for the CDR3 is TGTGCCAGCAGCCAAGCCCCCGAGTCTGAAGCTTTCTTT. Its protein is CASSQAPESEAFF.

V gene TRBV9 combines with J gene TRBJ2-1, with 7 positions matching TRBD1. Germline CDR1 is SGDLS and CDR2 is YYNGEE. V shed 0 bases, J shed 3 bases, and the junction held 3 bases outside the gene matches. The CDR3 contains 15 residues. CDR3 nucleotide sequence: TGTGCCAGCAGCGTAGGACAGGGAGACTACAATGAGCAGTTCTTC. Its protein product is CASSVGQGDYNEQFF. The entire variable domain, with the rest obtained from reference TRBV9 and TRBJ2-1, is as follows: DSGVTQTPKHLITATGQRVTLRCSPRSGDLSVYWYQQSLDQGLQFLIQYYNGEERAKGNILERFSAQQFPDLHSELNLSSLELGDSALYFCASSVGQGDYNEQFFGPGTRLTVL.

CDR3 loop: CASKSSSYNSPLHF. CDR3 bases: TGTGCCAGCAAATCGAGCTCCTATAATTCACCCCTCCACTTT. The J gene is TRBJ1-6, the V gene TRBV2; no reliable D call. The V and J ends lost 7 bases and 0 bases respectively, with 7 bases between them. CDR1 and CDR2 (germline): SNHLY, FYNNEI. This CDR3 is built from 14 residues.

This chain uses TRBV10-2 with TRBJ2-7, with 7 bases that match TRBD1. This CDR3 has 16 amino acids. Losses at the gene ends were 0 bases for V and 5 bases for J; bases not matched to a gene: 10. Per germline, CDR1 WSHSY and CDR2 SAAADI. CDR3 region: CASSESVRQGLDEQYF. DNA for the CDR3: TGCGCCAGCAGTGAGTCCGTAAGACAGGGTCTGGACGAGCAGTACTTC.

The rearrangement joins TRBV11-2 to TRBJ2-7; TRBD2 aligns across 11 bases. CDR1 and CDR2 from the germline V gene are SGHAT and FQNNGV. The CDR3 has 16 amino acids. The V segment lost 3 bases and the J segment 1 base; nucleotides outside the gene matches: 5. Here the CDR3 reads CASSLMGLAASYEQYF. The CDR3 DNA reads TGTGCCAGCAGCTTGATGGGACTAGCGGCTTCCTACGAGCAGTACTTC.

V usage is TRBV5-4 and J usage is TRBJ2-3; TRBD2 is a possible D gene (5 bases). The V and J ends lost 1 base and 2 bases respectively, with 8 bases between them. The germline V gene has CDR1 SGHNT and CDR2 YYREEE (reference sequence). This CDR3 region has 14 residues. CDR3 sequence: CASSLPSLTDTQYF. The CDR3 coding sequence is TGTGCCAGCAGCTTGCCTAGCCTCACAGATACGCAGTATTTT.

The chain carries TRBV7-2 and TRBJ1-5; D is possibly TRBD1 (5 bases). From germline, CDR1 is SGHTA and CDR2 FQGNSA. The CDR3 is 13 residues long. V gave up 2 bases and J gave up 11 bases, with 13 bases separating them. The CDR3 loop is CASSLSETGAQHF. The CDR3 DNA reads TGTGCCAGCAGCTTATCCGAGACGGGGGCCCAGCATTTT.

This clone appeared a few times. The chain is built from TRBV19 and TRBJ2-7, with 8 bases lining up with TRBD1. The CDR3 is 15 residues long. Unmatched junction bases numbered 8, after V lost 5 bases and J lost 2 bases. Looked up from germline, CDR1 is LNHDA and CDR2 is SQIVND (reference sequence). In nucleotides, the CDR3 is TGTGCCAGTAGTCCTAGGACAGGGCTAACCTACGAGCAGTACTTC. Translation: CASSPRTGLTYEQYF.

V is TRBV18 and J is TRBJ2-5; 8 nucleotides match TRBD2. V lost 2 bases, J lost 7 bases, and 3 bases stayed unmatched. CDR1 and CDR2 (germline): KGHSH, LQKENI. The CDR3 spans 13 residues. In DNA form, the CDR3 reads TGTGCCAGCTCACCAGGGACTAGGGGGACCCAGTACTTC. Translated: CASSPGTRGTQYF.

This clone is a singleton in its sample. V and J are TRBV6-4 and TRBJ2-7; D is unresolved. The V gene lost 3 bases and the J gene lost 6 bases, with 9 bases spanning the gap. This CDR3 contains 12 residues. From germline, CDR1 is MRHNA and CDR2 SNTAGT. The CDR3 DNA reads TGTGCCAGCAGTGAGTATAGTCGCGAGCAGTACTTC. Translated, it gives CASSEYSREQYF.

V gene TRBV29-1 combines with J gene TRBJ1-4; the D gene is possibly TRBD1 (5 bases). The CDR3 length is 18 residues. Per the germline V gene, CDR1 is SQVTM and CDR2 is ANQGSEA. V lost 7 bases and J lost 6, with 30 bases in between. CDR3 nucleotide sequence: TGCAGCGACTCGGACAAGGAGCTAGGTATACGACGGCATGAAAAACTGTTTTTT. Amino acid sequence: CSDSDKELGIRRHEKLFF.